This paragraph reports one T cell receptor (beta chain). Repertoires were generated with immunoSEQ multiplex PCR, while TCRdb's copy carries only in-frame clones and drops some. The repertoire includes approximately 100,000 clones, about 78% of them detected once, and 4% to 5.5% sits in the top ten. These data come from a study of blood T cell repertoires in COVID-19. CDR3 length: 13 amino acids. Germline values: CDR1 LGHDT, CDR2 YNNKEL (reference sequence). The V end lost 6 bases, the J end lost 2 bases, and 10 bases lay between the germline ends. The chain carries TRBV3-1 (or the pseudogene TRBV3-2) and TRBJ1-1; tentative D call: TRBD1 (6 bases). The receptor's source is a human donor in a cohort sampled during active or convalescent COVID-19. Source material: peripheral blood. The CDR3 spells CASSRTENTEAFF. The CDR3 DNA follows: TGTGCCAGCAGTCGGACAGAAAACACTGAAGCTTTCTTT.